This T cell receptor beta chain was documented in a study of T-cell memory formation after mild COVID-19. TCRdb reanalysed the 5' RACE reads using MiXCR and keeps one entry per CDR3 protein. The repertoire holds about 340,000 distinct CDR3 sequences, 20% to 25% seen once, with roughly a fifth in the top ten. CDR1 and CDR2 from the germline V gene are SGHTA and FQGNSA. This CDR3 has 14 amino acids. The V end lost 1 base, the J end lost 8 bases, and 14 bases lay between the germline ends. The TCR sequence derives from a young man who had mild COVID-19 (a few samples of this study predate the infection). Cell type and time point are not known. The sequenced sample was PBMCs or a T cell subset sorted from them (not recorded which). The chain carries TRBV7-2 and TRBJ1-2; no definite D call. DNA of the CDR3: TGTGCCAGCAGCTTAGATTGGTCCGGGGAGGGCTACACCTTC. Its translation: CASSLDWSGEGYTF.